The rows below give T cell receptor beta chains drawn from one sample of a study of shared clonotypes between healthy human individuals. Here immunoSEQ multiplex PCR was the method, and the copy in TCRdb shows in-frame clones only, minus some. The data show about 1,900,000 clones, about 95% seen once. The sample was naive CD8+ T cells sorted from blood. The receptors here all came from a man aged 18 to 30 in good health. Both conserved end residues are part of each CDR3. The order of the fields is clone size, J gene, CDR3 length, D gene, V gene, CDR3 DNA, CDR3 protein. The D gene is left open where the match is weak. Not every row has a clone size; where given, it reads once, few, many or a size class.

NA TRBJ2-3 14 NA TRBV10-3 TGTGCCATCAGTGAGTCTCCAGGGCGGGATACGCAGTATTTT CAISESPGRDTQYF
NA TRBJ2-7 14 NA TRBV6-4 TGTGCCAGCAGACGCCGGGAGTACCCCTACGAGCAGTACTTC CASRRREYPYEQYF
NA TRBJ2-1 13 NA TRBV27 TGTGCCAGCAGTTTGATTGGCCGTCGCGAGCAGTTCTTC CASSLIGRREQFF
NA TRBJ2-2 18 TRBD2 TRBV11-2 TGTGCCAGCAGCTTAATAGGAACTAGCGGGGGGGCCCCCGGGGAGCTGTTTTTT CASSLIGTSGGAPGELFF
once TRBJ2-7 15 NA TRBV27 TGTGCCAGCAGTTCGGGTTCAGGGGCCCGGTACGAGCAGTACTTC CASSSGSGARYEQYF
once TRBJ2-7 13 NA TRBV7-8 TGTGCCAGCAGCTTAGCTACCGGGAATGAGCAGTACTTC CASSLATGNEQYF
NA TRBJ2-7 14 TRBD1 TRBV27 TGTGCCAGCAGTTCTCGGACAGGGGGGGACGAGCAGTACTTC CASSSRTGGDEQYF
NA TRBJ2-3 19 TRBD2 TRBV28 TGTGCCAGCAGTGGGACAGGGGGGACTAGCGGGGGTAGCACAGATACGCAGTATTTT CASSGTGGTSGGSTDTQYF
NA TRBJ2-1 13 NA TRBV4-1 TGCGCCAGCAGCCAAGATTTGACGACGGAGCAGTTCTTC CASSQDLTTEQFF
NA TRBJ2-7 13 NA TRBV27 TGTGCCAGCAGTGGGCGCGCGGACTACGAGCAGTACTTC CASSGRADYEQYF
NA TRBJ2-5 17 TRBD2 TRBV5-1 TGCGCCAGCACCTTAGGAGTAGCGGGGCTAAACCAAGAGACCCAGTACTTC CASTLGVAGLNQETQYF
NA TRBJ2-1 15 TRBD2 TRBV4-1 TGCGCCAGCAGCCAATCGGTAGCGGGGGGCAAGGAGCAGTTCTTC CASSQSVAGGKEQFF
NA TRBJ2-7 13 NA TRBV7-8 TGTGCCAGCAGCCCCTGGGGGTCCTACGAGCAGTACTTC CASSPWGSYEQYF
NA TRBJ1-1 15 TRBD1 TRBV30 TGTGCCTGGAGTGAACAGGGGGTAGCGAACACTGAAGCTTTCTTT CAWSEQGVANTEAFF
NA TRBJ1-2 14 NA TRBV6-5 TGTGCCAGCAGTTACTCCGACCGGGGCTATGGCTACACCTTC CASSYSDRGYGYTF
NA TRBJ1-1 16 NA TRBV4-3 TGCGCCAGCAGCCAAGATCACGAAGGGGAAGACACTGAAGCTTTCTTT CASSQDHEGEDTEAFF
NA TRBJ2-5 15 TRBD2 TRBV4-3 TGCGCCAGCAGCCAAGTCCTAGCGGGAGTAGAGACCCAGTACTTC CASSQVLAGVETQYF
NA TRBJ2-3 16 TRBD2 TRBV9 TGTGCCAGCAGCGGATATAGCGGGGGTAGCACAGATACGCAGTATTTT CASSGYSGGSTDTQYF
NA TRBJ2-2 18 TRBD2 TRBV5-1 TGCGCCAGCAGCTTGGATCCTAGCGGGAGGGCCGGAGTCGGGGAGCTGTTTTTT CASSLDPSGRAGVGELFF
NA TRBJ2-7 15 TRBD1 TRBV4-1 TGCGCCAGCAGCCAAGGATCGACAGGGAACTACGAGCAGTACTTC CASSQGSTGNYEQYF
NA TRBJ2-7 16 TRBD2 TRBV7-9 TGTGCCAGCAGCCTCAGGACTAGCGCTAGTCGCGACGAGCAGTACTTC CASSLRTSASRDEQYF
NA TRBJ1-2 16 TRBD1 TRBV29-1 TGCAGCGTTGAAGATCGATTTGGGACAGCTAGTTCTGGCTACACCTTC CSVEDRFGTASSGYTF
NA TRBJ2-2 14 NA TRBV27 TGTGCCAGCTCCTACGGGACGTCCACCGGGGAGCTGTTTTTT CASSYGTSTGELFF
NA TRBJ2-3 15 NA TRBV30 TGTGCCTGGATTCAGGGTTCGACTAGTTTAGATACGCAGTATTTT CAWIQGSTSLDTQYF
NA TRBJ2-7 14 TRBD1 TRBV7-3 TGTGCCAGCAGCGCCGGGACAGGGACCTACGAGCAGTACTTC CASSAGTGTYEQYF
NA TRBJ2-5 15 TRBD2 TRBV4-1 TGCGCCAGCAGCCAGGGGAGCGGGGGGTATGAGACCCAGTACTTC CASSQGSGGYETQYF
NA TRBJ2-7 13 NA TRBV28 TGTGCCAGCAGTCCTACAGGGTTGAGCGAGCAGTACTTC CASSPTGLSEQYF
NA TRBJ2-3 16 TRBD2 TRBV7-2 TGTGCCAGCAGCATAACTAGCGGAACTAGCACAGATACGCAGTATTTT CASSITSGTSTDTQYF
NA TRBJ1-1 14 NA TRBV6-5 TGTGCCAGCACCCCGGACAGCCCGAACACTGAAGCTTTCTTT CASTPDSPNTEAFF
NA TRBJ1-4 14 NA TRBV28 TGTGCCAGCAGTTTCAGGCAGTCGGACGAAAAACTGTTTTTT CASSFRQSDEKLFF
NA TRBJ2-1 15 NA TRBV25-1 TGTGCCAGCAGTGAATCCGGCGGGGCCTACAATGAGCAGTTCTTC CASSESGGAYNEQFF
NA TRBJ2-7 16 NA TRBV5-4 TGTGCCAGCAGCTTGGGTCTAGACGGGAGCCCCTACGAGCAGTACTTC CASSLGLDGSPYEQYF
NA TRBJ2-1 15 TRBD1 TRBV5-1 TGCGCCAGCAGCTTAACAGGGGGCCCCTACAATGAGCAGTTCTTC CASSLTGGPYNEQFF
NA TRBJ1-5 14 NA TRBV15 TGTGCCACCAGCAGAGATTTGGGCCATCAGCCCCAGCATTTT CATSRDLGHQPQHF
NA TRBJ2-3 14 NA TRBV11-2 TGTGCCAGCAGCTTAGGCTCCAGACCAGATACGCAGTATTTT CASSLGSRPDTQYF
NA TRBJ2-3 16 NA TRBV6-1 TGTGCCAGCAGTGAACCGGGGCGGGACAGCACAGATACGCAGTATTTT CASSEPGRDSTDTQYF
once TRBJ2-1 15 TRBD2 TRBV5-1 TGCGCCAGCAGCTTTGGACTAGCGGGAGACAATGAGCAGTTCTTC CASSFGLAGDNEQFF
NA TRBJ2-7 15 NA TRBV7-9 TGTGCCAGCAGCCCACCCAATATTGGACAGAGAGAGCAGTACTTC CASSPPNIGQREQYF
NA TRBJ1-4 15 TRBD1 TRBV9 TGTGCCAGCAGCGTAGATGGGACAGCTAATGAAAAACTGTTTTTT CASSVDGTANEKLFF
NA TRBJ2-3 14 NA TRBV7-6 TGTGCCAGCAGCTTCCCAGGGAGCACAGATACGCAGTATTTT CASSFPGSTDTQYF
NA TRBJ1-1 16 TRBD1 TRBV7-2 TGTGCCAGCAGCCGAAAATACGGACAGGGAGGCACTGAAGCTTTCTTT CASSRKYGQGGTEAFF
NA TRBJ2-7 15 TRBD2 TRBV29-1 TGCAGCGTTGAAGGACTAGCGGGAGGGCCCTACGAGCAGTACTTC CSVEGLAGGPYEQYF
NA TRBJ1-1 14 NA TRBV18 TGTGCCAGCGCAATAGATGGATGGGGTACTGAAGCTTTCTTT CASAIDGWGTEAFF